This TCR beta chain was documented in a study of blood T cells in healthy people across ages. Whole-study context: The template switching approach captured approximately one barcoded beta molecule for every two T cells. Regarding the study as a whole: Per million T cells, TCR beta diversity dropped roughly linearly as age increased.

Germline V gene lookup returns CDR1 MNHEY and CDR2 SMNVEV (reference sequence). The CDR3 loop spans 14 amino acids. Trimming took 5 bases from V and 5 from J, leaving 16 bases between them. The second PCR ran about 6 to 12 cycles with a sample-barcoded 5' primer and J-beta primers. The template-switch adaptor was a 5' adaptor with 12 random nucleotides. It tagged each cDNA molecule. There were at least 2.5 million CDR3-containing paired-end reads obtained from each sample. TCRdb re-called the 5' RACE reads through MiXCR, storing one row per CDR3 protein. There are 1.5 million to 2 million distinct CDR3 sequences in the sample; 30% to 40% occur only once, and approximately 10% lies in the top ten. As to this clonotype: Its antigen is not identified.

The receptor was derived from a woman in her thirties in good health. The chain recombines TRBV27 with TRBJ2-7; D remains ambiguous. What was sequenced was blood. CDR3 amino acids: CASSPTGPLNEQYF. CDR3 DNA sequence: TGTGCCAGCAGTCCGACCGGGCCCCTCAACGAGCAGTACTTC.